These 9 T cell receptor beta chains were all obtained from the same sample, sequenced in a study of CD8 T cells in ankylosing spondylitis. Findings and limits, study-wide: Ankylosing spondylitis blood appeared to be characterized by a TCR beta motif of several highly homologous variants.

TCRdb reprocessed the 5' RACE reads via MiXCR and lists one record per CDR3 protein. The sample holds some 700,000 distinct CDR3 sequences; roughly 19% are singletons and the top ten take 19%. No antigen is known for these receptors. Sequencing was done on a sample of blood, either unsorted or a sorted T cell fraction (not recorded which). The receptors here all came from a male donor with ankylosing spondylitis.

This clonotype turned up a few times. The chain links TRBV11-1 to TRBJ2-7; perhaps TRBD2 as D (7 bases). Germline-derived CDR1 and CDR2 are SGHAT and FQDESV (reference sequence). This CDR3 is built from 18 residues. V was trimmed by 3 bases and J by 2 bases, leaving 23 bases between them. The CDR3 sequence: CASSFMGSGGAGAYEQYF. CDR3 coding DNA: TGTGCCAGCAGCTTCATGGGGTCTGGGGGGGCTGGAGCCTACGAGCAGTACTTC.

This clonotype was counted between two and nine times. V gene TRBV4-3 combines with J gene TRBJ1-4, with 10 bases matching TRBD1. Trimming cost V 1 base and J 6 bases; bases outside gene matches: 2. The CDR3 has 15 residues. Germline CDR1 LGHNA, CDR2 YSLEER. The CDR3 sequence is CASSQGTGGYEKLFF. The CDR3 DNA reads as TGCGCCAGCAGCCAAGGGACAGGGGGTTATGAAAAACTGTTTTTT.

This clonotype turned up a few times. V is TRBV5-6 and J is TRBJ2-2; tentatively, D is TRBD2 (6 bases). The CDR3 length is 16 residues. Germline V gene data show CDR1 as SGHDT and CDR2 as YYEEEE. V lost 4 bases and J 6 bases, leaving 19 bases between the germline ends. CDR3 sequence reads: CASSRLVIPGSGELFF. DNA of the CDR3: TGTGCCAGCAGCCGACTAGTCATACCTGGGTCCGGGGAGCTGTTTTTT.

The V call is TRBV4-1, the J call TRBJ2-7; either TRBD1 or TRBD2 may supply D (5 bases each). The V end lost 3 bases, the J end lost 4 bases, and 16 bases lay between the germline ends. Germline V gene sequence: CDR1 MGHRA, CDR2 YSYEKL. This CDR3 is built from 15 residues. In DNA, the CDR3 is TGCGCCAGCAGCCAGCCGGGACCACCCTTATACGAGCAGTACTTC. Its protein product is CASSQPGPPLYEQYF.

This clonotype was counted ten times or more. V is TRBV15 and J is TRBJ2-2, with D unclear. CDR1 is LNHNV and CDR2 is YYDKDF in the germline V gene (reference sequence). V lost 0 bases to trimming and J lost 1 base, with 6 bases between them. The CDR3 length is 15 residues. The CDR3 spells CATSRESGNTGELFF. The CDR3 DNA is TGTGCCACCAGCAGAGAATCAGGGAACACCGGGGAGCTGTTTTTT.

This clonotype was seen a handful of times. V usage is TRBV5-1 and J usage is TRBJ1-5; D remains unclear. Trimming pared 3 bases from V and 10 bases from J, leaving 20 bases between. The length of the CDR3 is 15 residues. Germline CDR1 and CDR2: SGHRS and YFSETQ. In DNA form, the CDR3 reads TGCGCCAGCAGCTCAGGCCTCAATGGTTTCGAACCCCAGCATTTT. The encoded protein is CASSSGLNGFEPQHF.

J is TRBJ2-7 and V is TRBV15; no reliable D call. Germline V gene sequence: CDR1 LNHNV, CDR2 YYDKDF (reference sequence). The V end was cut by 0 bases, the J end by 9 bases, with 9 bases between. The CDR3 has 12 residues. Here the CDR3 reads CATSRDLVTQYF. Here the CDR3 DNA reads TGTGCCACCAGCAGAGATTTGGTGACGCAGTACTTC.

Only a few counts were recorded for this clonotype. The chain employs TRBV6-4 and TRBJ2-3; tentatively, D is TRBD2 (6 bases). Germline values: CDR1 MRHNA, CDR2 SNTAGT. V lost 4 bases and J lost 0, with 14 bases in between. The CDR3 loop spans 16 amino acids. The CDR3 DNA reads TGTGCCAGCAGTGTTGGGGGGTCCCGTAGCACAGATACGCAGTATTTT. Amino acids: CASSVGGSRSTDTQYF.

The CDR3 region is CASESSGTGDHEQYF. The CDR3, as DNA: TGTGCCAGCGAATCCTCCGGGACAGGGGACCACGAGCAGTACTTC. The chain is built from TRBV27 and TRBJ2-7; 10 nucleotides match TRBD1. Trimming removed 8 bases from V and 5 bases from J; junction bases left unmatched: 12. The CDR3 has 15 amino acids. Germline V gene data show CDR1 as MNHEY and CDR2 as SMNVEV (reference sequence).